Presented here are 13 T cell receptor beta chains from one specimen sequenced in a study of cytomegalovirus exposure and HLA in healthy donors. The study ran its PCR with 60 Vbeta and 13 Jbeta primers. The data were produced by immunoSEQ multiplex PCR, yet TCRdb's version contains in-frame clones alone and is incomplete. In the table there are about 210,000 clones, roughly 80% of which are singletons. Specimen: PBMCs. All receptors come from a man younger than 40 in good health and CMV-seronegative.

The J gene is TRBJ1-1, the V gene TRBV6-6; no clear D gene. V was clipped by 5 bases and J by 5 bases, with 6 bases between them. This CDR3 is built from 11 residues. Germline V gene lookup returns CDR1 MNHNY and CDR2 SVGAGI (reference sequence). The CDR3 here is CASSEGTEAFF. Written as DNA, the CDR3 is TGTGCCAGCAGTGAGGGAACTGAAGCTTTCTTT.

This clone was recorded only once. The rearrangement uses TRBV28 and TRBJ2-5; TRBD2 is a possible D gene (6 bases). This CDR3 region has 13 residues. Germline CDR1 and CDR2: MDHEN and SYDVKM. V was trimmed by 3 bases and J by 1 base, leaving 6 bases between them. The CDR3 here is CASSFGGQETQYF. CDR3 coding DNA: TGTGCCAGCAGTTTCGGGGGCCAAGAGACCCAGTACTTC.

Notes on this clone: This sample includes further DNA sequences coding for the same CDR3. The gene calls are TRBV15 and TRBJ1-1; D unclear. V lost 5 bases to trimming and J lost 4 bases, with 17 bases between them. Looked up from germline, CDR1 is LNHNV and CDR2 is YYDKDF (reference sequence). The length of the CDR3 is 15 residues. In DNA form, the CDR3 reads TGTGCCACCAGCCCGGGAGATAGGGCTGGCACTGAAGCTTTCTTT. Its protein is CATSPGDRAGTEAFF.

This clone occurred once. V gene TRBV9 combines with J gene TRBJ2-5; D may be TRBD1 (6 bases). The V end was cut by 0 bases, the J end by 4 bases, with 10 bases between. Germline loops: CDR1 SGDLS, CDR2 YYNGEE. CDR3 length: 14 residues. CDR3 residues: CASSVGSRGETQYF. The CDR3 nucleotides read TGTGCCAGCAGCGTAGGTTCCAGGGGAGAGACCCAGTACTTC. Drawing the rest from reference TRBV9 and TRBJ2-5, the complete variable domain is DSGVTQTPKHLITATGQRVTLRCSPRSGDLSVYWYQQSLDQGLQFLIQYYNGEERAKGNILERFSAQQFPDLHSELNLSSLELGDSALYFCASSVGSRGETQYFGPGTRLLVL.

The chain joins TRBV9 to TRBJ2-2; D gene uncertain. This CDR3 comprises 16 residues. The V and J ends lost 0 bases and 3 bases respectively, with 12 bases between them. In germline, CDR1 is SGDLS, CDR2 YYNGEE. The CDR3 nucleotides are TGTGCCAGCAGCGTAGGGCCAGCAGGTCACACCGGGGAGCTGTTTTTT. Encoded protein: CASSVGPAGHTGELFF.

This clone appeared a few times. The chain has TRBV18 and TRBJ2-5, with 8 bases aligning to TRBD1. The CDR3 is 13 amino acids. Trimming removed 5 bases from V and 5 bases from J; junction bases left unmatched: 4. CDR1 is KGHSH, CDR2 LQKENI, per germline. CDR3 sequence: CASSKRQGETQYF. The DNA for the CDR3 is TGTGCCAGCTCAAAACGACAGGGGGAGACCCAGTACTTC.

The chain combines TRBV2 with TRBJ2-7; perhaps TRBD1 as D (5 bases). CDR3 length equals 14 residues. V was trimmed by 2 bases and J by 3 bases, leaving 11 bases between them. Germline CDR1 and CDR2: SNHLY and FYNNEI. The CDR3 coding sequence is TGTGCCAGCAGTGAACAGGGTTTCGGCTACGAGCAGTACTTC. Its translation: CASSEQGFGYEQYF.

The chain joins TRBV11-2 to TRBJ2-1; 9 bases are a match to TRBD2. CDR1 and CDR2 (germline): SGHAT, FQNNGV. With 0 bases clipped from V and 6 bases from J, the junction kept 12 bases outside the gene matches. There are 18 residues in the CDR3. The CDR3 DNA reads as TGTGCCAGCAGCTTAGAAGGACGGAGCGGGGGGCTAAGCAATGAGCAGTTCTTC. Translation: CASSLEGRSGGLSNEQFF.

This clone was seen a handful of times. A read error is likely, as this CDR3 ends without the conserved phenylalanine or tryptophan. The DNA is left out, because the CDR3 cannot be placed on it with certainty; the CDR3 is given as TCRdb lists it. V gene TRBV28 combines with J gene TRBJ2-7; the D segment call TRBD1 is taken from the table without a DNA check. CDR1 and CDR2 (germline): MDHEN, SYDVKM. The CDR3 has 9 amino acids, counting both end residues. The chain's CDR3 is CASSHKTAA.

The genes are TRBV28 and TRBJ2-7; TRBD2 agrees at 7 bases. Germline V gene data show CDR1 as MDHEN and CDR2 as SYDVKM. J was trimmed by 4 bases and V by 2 bases; bases with no gene match: 8. This CDR3 is built from 15 residues. The CDR3 coding sequence is TGTGCCAGCAGTTTAGCGCGGGGAGGGTGGTACGAGCAGTACTTC. Amino acids: CASSLARGGWYEQYF.

This chain joins TRBV7-2 and TRBJ2-3; no definite D call. CDR1 and CDR2 from the germline V gene are SGHTA and FQGNSA. This CDR3 is 14 amino acids long. V lost 5 bases, J lost 5 bases, and 14 bases lay in between. The CDR3 sequence: CASSLKASVDTQYF. The CDR3, as DNA: TGTGCCAGCAGCCTAAAGGCTAGTGTAGATACGCAGTATTTT. Full variable domain (remainder filled in from reference TRBV7-2 and TRBJ2-3): GAGVSQSPSNKVTEKGKDVELRCDPISGHTALYWYRQSLGQGLEFLIYFQGNSAPDKSGLPSDRFSAERTGGSVSTLTIQRTQQEDSAVYLCASSLKASVDTQYFGPGTRLTVL.

This clone showed up just once. Other DNA variants within this sample encode the same CDR3. This chain connects TRBV5-6 to TRBJ2-5, with 12 bases matching TRBD1. From germline, CDR1 is SGHDT and CDR2 YYEEEE. The CDR3 totals 17 residues. J gave up 5 bases and V 2 bases, and 10 bases lay outside the gene matches. This CDR3 reads CASSFRDRGRGLETQYF. The CDR3 DNA is TGTGCCAGCAGCTTCCGGGACAGGGGGCGCGGGTTGGAGACCCAGTACTTC.

The V call is TRBV2, the J call TRBJ1-5, with 7 bases fitting TRBD1. Trimming removed 5 bases from V and 2 bases from J; junction bases left unmatched: 6. The germline V gene has CDR1 SNHLY and CDR2 FYNNEI. There are 15 residues in the CDR3. As DNA, the CDR3 is TGTGCCAGCAGTCCTTACAGGGGAGGCAATCAGCCCCAGCATTTT. This encodes CASSPYRGGNQPQHF.